This entry lists 22 T cell receptor beta chains sequenced from one sample in a study of T cells after posttransplantation cyclophosphamide. Busulfan-fludarabine conditioning, marrow transplant, and cyclophosphamide on days +3 and +4 were administered. The protocol was immunoSEQ multiplex PCR, while the TCRdb copy is restricted to in-frame clones and leaves out a portion. The table records some 15,000 clones, about 77% of them present only once. This sample comprised CD8+ T cells sorted from PBMCs, obtained just over 1,900 days after a stem cell transplant with posttransplant cyclophosphamide. All receptors come from a female patient aged 40-50 years who received an allogeneic stem cell transplant from a related donor, was CMV-positive, and had no GVHD. Some T cells may be provided by the graft donor.

The chain uses TRBV29-1 and TRBJ2-1, with 7 positions matching TRBD2. CDR3 length: 16 amino acids. CDR1 and CDR2 (germline): SQVTM, ANQGSEA. V dropped 0 bases and J dropped 9; count of bases not matched to a gene: 14. DNA of the CDR3: TGCAGCGTTGAAGAGGCGAACCGGGGGGACGAAGGTGAGCAGTTCTTC. It encodes CSVEEANRGDEGEQFF.

About this clone itself: Other DNA sequences within the sample encode an identical CDR3. The rearrangement joins TRBV5-1 to TRBJ2-7; the D gene is possibly TRBD1 (5 bases). CDR3 size: 13 residues. V was shortened by 0 bases and J by 3 bases, with 7 bases between the two germline ends. Germline CDR1 SGHRS, CDR2 YFSETQ. Here the CDR3 DNA reads TGCGCCAGCAGCTTGGACCAGGGCTACGAGCAGTACTTC. Protein: CASSLDQGYEQYF.

The chain is built from TRBV9 and TRBJ2-1; no clear D gene. The CDR3 is 13 residues long. Trimming took 0 bases from V and 6 from J, leaving 7 bases between them. Germline CDR1 SGDLS, CDR2 YYNGEE. CDR3 DNA: TGTGCCAGCAGCGTAGGAGGTCCCAATGAGCAGTTCTTC. It codes for CASSVGGPNEQFF.

The rearrangement uses TRBV9 and TRBJ2-1, with 12 bases that match TRBD2. Germline loops: CDR1 SGDLS, CDR2 YYNGEE. This CDR3 spans 16 amino acids. The V gene end was trimmed by 1 base and the J gene end by 9 bases; junction bases not matched to a gene: 8. The CDR3 protein is CASSVPSGGGLGEQFF. The CDR3 DNA reads TGTGCCAGCAGCGTACCTAGCGGGGGGGGCCTAGGTGAGCAGTTCTTC.

CDR3 loop: CASSSRTSVADTQYF. Written as DNA, the CDR3 is TGTGCCAGTAGTTCCCGGACTAGCGTTGCGGATACGCAGTATTTT. The rearrangement links TRBV19 to TRBJ2-3, with TRBD2 matching 9 bases. Germline V lookup: CDR1 LNHDA, CDR2 SQIVND (reference sequence). CDR3 length: 15 amino acids. The J segment lost 6 bases and the V segment lost 5 bases, leaving 9 bases of the junction unmatched. The full variable domain, completed using reference TRBV19 and TRBJ2-3, is DGGITQSPKYLFRKEGQNVTLSCEQNLNHDAMYWYRQDPGQGLRLIYYSQIVNDFQKGDIAEGYSVSREKKESFPLTVTSAQKNPTAFYLCASSSRTSVADTQYFGPGTRLTVL.

The V gene is TRBV10-3, the J gene TRBJ1-2, with D possibly matching TRBD1 (6 bases). Germline lookup yields CDR1 ENHRY and CDR2 SYGVKD. The CDR3 has 15 residues. V was cut by 2 bases and J by 4 bases, with 14 bases left in between. The CDR3 DNA sequence: TGTGCCATCAGTGAGCCCGGACAGAACGTCTATGGCTACACCTTC. Protein: CAISEPGQNVYGYTF.

The J gene is TRBJ2-5, the V gene TRBV11-3; D is perhaps TRBD1 (6 bases). CDR3 length: 13 amino acids. Germline V gene lookup returns CDR1 SGHNT and CDR2 YENEEA. Trimming removed 5 bases at V and 5 bases at J, with 12 bases between. The CDR3 nucleotides are TGTGCCAGCAGCAATAGACAGGTGGAGACCCAGTACTTC. Amino acids: CASSNRQVETQYF.

The chain carries TRBV5-1 and TRBJ2-2; TRBD2 agrees at 9 bases. Germline V gene lookup returns CDR1 SGHRS and CDR2 YFSETQ. V lost 4 bases, J lost 4 bases, and 5 bases stayed unmatched. The CDR3 sequence is 15 residues long. CDR3 DNA: TGCGCCAGCAGCACGGGACTAGCAAGCACCGGGGAGCTGTTTTTT. Translated, it gives CASSTGLASTGELFF.

The rearrangement joins TRBV4-1 to TRBJ1-1; D not resolved. The length of the CDR3 is 15 residues. The V gene's germline CDR1 is MGHRA and CDR2 YSYEKL. The germline V and J ends were trimmed by 0 bases and 0 bases, with 8 bases remaining between them. The CDR3 is CASSQEAGMNTEAFF. For the CDR3, the DNA is TGCGCCAGCAGCCAAGAAGCCGGGATGAACACTGAAGCTTTCTTT.

The genes are TRBV11-2 and TRBJ2-7; 8 nucleotides align to TRBD2. Per germline, CDR1 SGHAT and CDR2 FQNNGV. V shed 9 bases and J 6 bases; nucleotides not matched to a gene: 13. This CDR3 has 14 residues. The CDR3 here is CASRVGGGLGEQYF. For the CDR3, the DNA is TGTGCCAGTAGGGTCGGGGGGGGTCTTGGCGAGCAGTACTTC.

CDR3 sequence (DNA): TGCGCCAGCAGCTTGCTCGGACAGGGTATTTACGAGCAGTACTTC. It encodes CASSLLGQGIYEQYF. The chain is built from TRBV5-1 and TRBJ2-7; TRBD1 aligns across 8 bases. The CDR3 spans 15 residues. Germline CDR1 SGHRS, CDR2 YFSETQ. The V and J ends lost 1 base and 4 bases, in that order; junction bases with no gene match: 7.

The chain is built from TRBV18 and TRBJ1-2; TRBD1 agrees at 10 bases. CDR3 length equals 14 residues. The trim removed 3 bases at V and 2 bases at J, leaving 0 bases unmatched. Germline CDR1 is KGHSH and CDR2 is LQKENI. The CDR3 protein is CASSPGQGNYGYTF. The CDR3 coding sequence is TGTGCCAGCTCACCGGGACAGGGGAACTATGGCTACACCTTC.

The chain links TRBV5-5 to TRBJ1-2; maybe TRBD1 (5 bases). Germline V gene lookup returns CDR1 SGHKS and CDR2 YYEKEE (reference sequence). V shed 4 bases and J shed 5 bases, with 24 bases lying between them. CDR3 length: 17 amino acids. The CDR3 loop reads CASSAQTGGRPTYGYTF. The CDR3 bases are TGTGCCAGCAGCGCCCAGACGGGGGGTCGACCCACTTATGGCTACACCTTC.

CDR3 protein: CASSLWQGYEKLFF. CDR3 in DNA: TGTGCCAGCAGTCTTTGGCAGGGCTATGAAAAACTGTTTTTT. The J gene is TRBJ1-4, the V gene TRBV27, with D possibly matching TRBD1 (5 bases). CDR3 size: 14 residues. The V gene lost 5 bases and the J gene lost 6 bases, with 13 bases spanning the gap. CDR1 is MNHEY and CDR2 is SMNVEV in the germline V gene (reference sequence).

The chain links TRBV4-2 to TRBJ2-7; 9 bases map to TRBD2. Germline loops: CDR1 LGHNA, CDR2 YNFKEQ. The CDR3 extends over 17 amino acids. The trim removed 1 base at V and 2 bases at J, leaving 9 bases unmatched. The chain's CDR3 is CASSQGVSQRGAYEQYF. The DNA for the CDR3 is TGTGCCAGCAGCCAAGGGGTCAGCCAGCGGGGGGCCTACGAGCAGTACTTC.

This clone was observed once. The chain is built from TRBV7-9 and TRBJ1-1; 9 bases agree with TRBD1. The CDR3 contains 12 residues. Losses at the gene ends were 4 bases for V and 6 bases for J; bases not matched to a gene: 0. Germline-derived CDR1 and CDR2 are SEHNR and FQNEAQ (reference sequence). This CDR3 reads CASSWTGAEAFF. The DNA for the CDR3 is TGTGCCAGCAGCTGGACAGGGGCTGAAGCTTTCTTT.

This clone was seen a single time. The chain employs TRBV10-3 and TRBJ2-7; 7 bases fit TRBD1. The CDR3 consists of 12 residues. With 10 bases clipped from V and 3 bases from J, the junction kept 6 bases outside the gene matches. The germline V gene has CDR1 ENHRY and CDR2 SYGVKD. CDR3 in amino acids: CATTDRDYEQYF. Here the CDR3 DNA reads TGTGCCACCACAGACAGGGACTACGAGCAGTACTTC.

The chain is built from TRBV7-6 and TRBJ2-7, with D maybe TRBD1 (5 bases). V was shortened by 5 bases and J by 5 bases, with 10 bases between the two germline ends. This CDR3 comprises 12 residues. CDR1 is SGHVS, CDR2 FNYEAQ, per germline. The CDR3 spells CASSLTADEQYF. In nucleotides, the CDR3 is TGTGCCAGCAGCCTGACAGCCGACGAGCAGTACTTC.

This clone is labeled medium-sized (0.01 to 0.1%). This rearrangement joins TRBV5-6 to TRBJ1-2; 7 bases are shared with TRBD1. The J segment lost 4 bases and the V segment lost 4 bases, leaving 4 bases of the junction unmatched. The CDR3 has 13 residues. Per germline, CDR1 SGHDT and CDR2 YYEEEE. The CDR3 here is CASSAGQVYGYTF. The CDR3 nucleotides read TGTGCCAGCAGCGCCGGACAGGTCTATGGCTACACCTTC.

Only a few counts were recorded for this clone. The V gene is TRBV4-1, the J gene TRBJ2-7, with TRBD1 identical over 7 bases. Germline values: CDR1 MGHRA, CDR2 YSYEKL. V shed 4 bases, J shed 0 bases, and the junction held 9 bases outside the gene matches. The CDR3 consists of 16 residues. The CDR3 bases are TGCGCCAGCAGCCTCGCTCCCGGGACAGACTCCTACGAGCAGTACTTC. The encoded protein is CASSLAPGTDSYEQYF.

The chain is built from TRBV11-2 and TRBJ1-1; unclear D gene. Germline V gene lookup returns CDR1 SGHAT and CDR2 FQNNGV. This CDR3 is 13 amino acids long. V dropped 2 bases and J dropped 1 base, with 5 bases sitting between them. CDR3 DNA sequence: TGTGCCAGCAGCTTAAGCACGAACACTGAAGCTTTCTTT. Protein product: CASSLSTNTEAFF.

This clone has just a few counts. The chain uses TRBV7-9 and TRBJ2-7; TRBD1 matches 10 bases. This CDR3 contains 15 residues. CDR1 is SEHNR and CDR2 is FQNEAQ in the germline V gene (reference sequence). V gave up 4 bases and J gave up 3 bases; unmatched junction bases: 6. Here the CDR3 reads CASSSPGTGDYEQYF. CDR3 DNA: TGTGCCAGCAGCTCACCCGGGACAGGGGACTACGAGCAGTACTTC.